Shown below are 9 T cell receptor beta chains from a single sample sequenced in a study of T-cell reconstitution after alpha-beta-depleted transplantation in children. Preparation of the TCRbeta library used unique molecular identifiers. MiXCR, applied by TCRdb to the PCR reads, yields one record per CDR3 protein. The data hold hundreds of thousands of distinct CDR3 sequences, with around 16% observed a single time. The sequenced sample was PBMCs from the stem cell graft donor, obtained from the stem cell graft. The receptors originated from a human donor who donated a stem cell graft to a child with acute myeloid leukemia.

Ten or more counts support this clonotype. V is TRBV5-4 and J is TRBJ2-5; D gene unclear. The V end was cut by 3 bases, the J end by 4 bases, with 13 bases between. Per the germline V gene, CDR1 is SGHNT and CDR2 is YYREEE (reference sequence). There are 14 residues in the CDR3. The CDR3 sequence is CASSSGSRRETQYF. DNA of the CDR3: TGTGCCAGCAGCTCCGGGTCCCGTAGAGAGACCCAGTACTTC.

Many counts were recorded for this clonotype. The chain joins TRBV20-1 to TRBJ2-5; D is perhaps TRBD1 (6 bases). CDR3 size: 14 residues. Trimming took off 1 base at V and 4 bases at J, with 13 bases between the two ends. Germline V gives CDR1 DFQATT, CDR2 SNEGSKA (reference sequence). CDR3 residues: CSARVEAGVETQYF. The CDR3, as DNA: TGCAGTGCTAGAGTCGAGGCAGGGGTAGAGACCCAGTACTTC.

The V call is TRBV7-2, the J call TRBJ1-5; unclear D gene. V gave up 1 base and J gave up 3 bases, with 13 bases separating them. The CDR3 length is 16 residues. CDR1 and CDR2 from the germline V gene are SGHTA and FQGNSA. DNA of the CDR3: TGTGCCAGCAGCTTAGTGGTCCTCGGTCTCAATCAGCCCCAGCATTTT. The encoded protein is CASSLVVLGLNQPQHF. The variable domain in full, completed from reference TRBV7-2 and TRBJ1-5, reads GAGVSQSPSNKVTEKGKDVELRCDPISGHTALYWYRQSLGQGLEFLIYFQGNSAPDKSGLPSDRFSAERTGGSVSTLTIQRTQQEDSAVYLCASSLVVLGLNQPQHFGDGTRLSIL.

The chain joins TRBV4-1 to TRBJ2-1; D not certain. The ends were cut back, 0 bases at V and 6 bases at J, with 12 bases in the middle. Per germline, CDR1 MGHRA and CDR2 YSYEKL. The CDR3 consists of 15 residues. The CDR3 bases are TGCGCCAGCAGCCAAGAAGGGTCGTCTAGCAATGAGCAGTTCTTC. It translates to CASSQEGSSSNEQFF.

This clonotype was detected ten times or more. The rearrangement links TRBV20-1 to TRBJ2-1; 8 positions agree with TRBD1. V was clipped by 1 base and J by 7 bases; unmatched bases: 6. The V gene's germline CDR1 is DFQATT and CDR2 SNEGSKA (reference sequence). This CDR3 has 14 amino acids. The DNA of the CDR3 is TGCAGTGCTAGAGGACAGGGGAAAGGGAATGAGCAGTTCTTC. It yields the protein CSARGQGKGNEQFF.

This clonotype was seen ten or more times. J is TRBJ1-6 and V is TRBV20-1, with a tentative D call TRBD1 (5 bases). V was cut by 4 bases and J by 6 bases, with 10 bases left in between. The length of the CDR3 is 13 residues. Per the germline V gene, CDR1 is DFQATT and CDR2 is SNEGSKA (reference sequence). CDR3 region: CSATLGANSPLHF. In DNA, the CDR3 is TGCAGTGCTACCCTAGGGGCTAATTCACCCCTCCACTTT.

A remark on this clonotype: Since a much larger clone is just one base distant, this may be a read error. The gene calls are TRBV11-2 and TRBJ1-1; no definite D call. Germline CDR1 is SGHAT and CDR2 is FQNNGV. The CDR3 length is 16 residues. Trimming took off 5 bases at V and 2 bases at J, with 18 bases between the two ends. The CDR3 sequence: CASSPLLILVNTEAFF. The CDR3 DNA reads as TGTGCCAGCAGCCCGCTCCTAATACTCGTTAACACTGAAGCTTTCTTT.

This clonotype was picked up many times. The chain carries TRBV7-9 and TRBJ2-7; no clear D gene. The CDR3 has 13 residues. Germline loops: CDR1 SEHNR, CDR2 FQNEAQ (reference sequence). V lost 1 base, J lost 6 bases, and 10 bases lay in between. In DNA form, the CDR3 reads TGTGCCAGCAGCTTAGGGGGTTTGAGCGAGCAGTACGTC. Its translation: CASSLGGLSEQYV.

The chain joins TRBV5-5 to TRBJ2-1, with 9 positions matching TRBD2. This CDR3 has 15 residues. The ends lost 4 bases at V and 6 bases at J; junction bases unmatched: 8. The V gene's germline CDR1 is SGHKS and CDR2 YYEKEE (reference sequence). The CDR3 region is CASSNSGGSCNEQFF. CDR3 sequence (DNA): TGTGCCAGCAGCAACAGCGGGGGGAGCTGCAATGAGCAGTTCTTC.